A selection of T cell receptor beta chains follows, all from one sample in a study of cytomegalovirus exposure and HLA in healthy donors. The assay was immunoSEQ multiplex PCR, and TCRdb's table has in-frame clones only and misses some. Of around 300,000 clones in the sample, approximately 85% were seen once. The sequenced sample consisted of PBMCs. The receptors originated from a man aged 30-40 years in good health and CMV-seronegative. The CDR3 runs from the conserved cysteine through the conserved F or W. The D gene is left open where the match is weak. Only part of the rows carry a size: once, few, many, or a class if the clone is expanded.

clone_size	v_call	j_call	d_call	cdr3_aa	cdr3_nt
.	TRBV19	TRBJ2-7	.	CASSITGSGGEQYF	TGTGCCAGTAGTATAACGGGCAGTGGGGGGGAGCAGTACTTC
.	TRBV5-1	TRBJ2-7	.	CASSLGPVKGDEQYF	TGCGCCAGCAGCTTGGGGCCGGTTAAGGGGGACGAGCAGTACTTC
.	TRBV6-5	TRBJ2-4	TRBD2	CASGLAGGRDIQYF	TGTGCCAGCGGACTAGCGGGGGGCCGGGACATTCAGTACTTC
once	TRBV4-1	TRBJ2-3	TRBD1	CASSQRQGFGADTQYF	TGCGCCAGCAGCCAACGACAGGGATTTGGGGCAGATACGCAGTATTTT
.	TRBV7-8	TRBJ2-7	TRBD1	CASSTTRTGFEQYF	TGTGCCAGCAGCACCACAAGGACAGGCTTCGAGCAGTACTTC
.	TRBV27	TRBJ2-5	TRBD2	CASSFLGLPQETQYF	TGTGCCAGCAGTTTCCTGGGACTACCGCAAGAGACCCAGTACTTC
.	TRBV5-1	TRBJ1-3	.	CASSPDNSGNTIYF	TGCGCCAGCAGCCCCGACAACTCTGGAAACACCATATATTTT
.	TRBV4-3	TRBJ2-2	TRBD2	CASSQSSGGAANTGELFF	TGCGCCAGCAGCCAATCTAGCGGGGGGGCGGCAAACACCGGGGAGCTGTTTTTT
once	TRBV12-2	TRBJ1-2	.	CASRDTRWSLLGYTF	TGTGCAAGTCGCGATACCAGGTGGTCTCTTTTAGGCTACACCTTC
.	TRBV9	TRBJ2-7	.	CASSKDRAGPYEQYF	TGTGCCAGCAGCAAAGATAGGGCAGGGCCCTACGAGCAGTACTTC
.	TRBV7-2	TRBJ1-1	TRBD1	CASSLDRVNSEAFF	TGTGCCAGCAGCTTGGACAGGGTAAACTCTGAAGCTTTCTTT
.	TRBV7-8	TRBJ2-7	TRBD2	CASSFDLAGARDEQYF	TGTGCCAGCAGCTTCGACCTAGCGGGGGCTAGGGACGAGCAGTACTTC
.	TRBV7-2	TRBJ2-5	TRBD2	CASSLGPAGGNQETQYF	TGTGCCAGCAGCTTAGGGCCAGCGGGGGGGAACCAAGAGACCCAGTACTTC
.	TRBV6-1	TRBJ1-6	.	CASSAAGADGGPPLHF	TGTGCCAGCAGTGCCGCCGGGGCGGATGGAGGGCCACCCCTCCACTTT
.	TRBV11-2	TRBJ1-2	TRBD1	CASSEDRGAYYGYTF	TGTGCCAGCAGCGAAGACAGGGGGGCCTACTATGGCTACACCTTC
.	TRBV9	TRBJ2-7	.	CASSVPPDIYEQYF	TGTGCCAGCAGCGTCCCCCCGGACATATACGAGCAGTACTTC
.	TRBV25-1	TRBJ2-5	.	CASSAAAETQYF	TGTGCCAGCAGCGCGGCGGCCGAGACCCAGTACTTC
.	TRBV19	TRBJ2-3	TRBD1	CASRTGSTDTQYF	TGTGCCAGCCGGACAGGTAGCACAGATACGCAGTATTTT
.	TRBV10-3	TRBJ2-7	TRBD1	CAIKNTGGSYEQYF	TGTGCCATCAAGAATACAGGGGGATCCTACGAGCAGTACTTC
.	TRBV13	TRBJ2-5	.	CASSSSVSGTQYF	TGTGCCAGCAGCTCTAGCGTGTCGGGGACCCAGTACTTC
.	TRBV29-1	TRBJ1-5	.	CSARVGGGNQPQHF	TGCAGCGCCAGAGTGGGGGGGGGCAATCAGCCCCAGCATTTT
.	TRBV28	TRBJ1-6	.	CASTTWSYNSPLHF	TGTGCCAGCACGACTTGGAGCTATAATTCACCCCTCCACTTT